The text below deals with one TCR beta chain. Its antigen remains undetermined. One junction end disagrees with the germline gene, perhaps due to a read error. The CDR3 covers 15 residues, taking in both the cysteine and the phenylalanine. The kept DNA is CDR3 alone, 45 bases in frame from the first base. Via the germline V gene (reference sequence), CDR1 is SSHAT and CDR2 FNYEAQ. All of the isolated RNA was reverse transcribed with the High Capacity cDNA Reverse Transcription Kit, so expressed TCRB transcripts were sequenced. Deep immunoSEQ sequencing was applied to naive, central memory and regulatory T cell samples, giving an average of roughly 3.5 million total reads per sample. Sorted cells were lysed in RLT buffer and RNA was extracted with DNase-treated RNeasy Micro or Mini kits, depending on cell number. Each cell subset was processed on its own to prevent cross-contamination, while patient and healthy donor samples were processed together. The immunoSEQ multiplex PCR was used to amplify TCRB sequences from cDNA, yielding 87-bp fragments that span the CDR3 region. The amplicons were sequenced using the Illumina HiSeq platform. The authors processed their data as follows. PCR bias was computationally corrected using synthetic template baselines, reads within Hamming distance 2 were collapsed, and singletons that could not be merged were discarded. Reads were aligned against IMGT to assign V, D and J genes, CDR3 length and insertions or deletions at six rearrangement sites. Within each subset, clonotype counts were normalized to sorted cell number, after which true diversity and Gini coefficients were computed with the tcR R package. The overlap coefficient, calculated on TCRB nucleotide sequences, was used to measure repertoire sharing. Out-of-frame TCRB sequences from naive cells were analyzed to stand in for the pre-selection repertoire. TCRdb provides this immuneACCESS table in a form limited to in-frame rearrangements. Some clones are lacking; in checked studies, under half of them reflect an unresolved V gene, and why the rest are absent is not known. D and trimming come from the DNA, and the V and J calls and clone size come from that table. The sample includes 350,000 or so clones, with less than 20% observed a single time. The ten largest clones represent about 0.045% of the sample.

This sample was included in a study of beta chain features in type 1 diabetes (dated by TCRdb to 2016 to 2019). Turning to the overall study: Patients and healthy donors did not differ in mean age, gender distribution, total cell number or subset yield. A total of 107,917,701 sorted cells were examined across all samples, and a strong correlation was observed between cell number per subset and RNA yield. The study compared the TCRB repertoires of sorted circulating CD4+ T cell subsets in recently diagnosed type 1 diabetes patients with those in matched healthy donors. Whereas all 30 or so donors provided naive and central memory subsets, regulatory and stem cell-like memory subsets were isolated from just 8 patients and about 8 healthy donors.

Study-wide findings and limitations: Because cDNA was sequenced instead of genomic DNA, activated cells with high expression could be over-represented, although the groups did not differ in activation or CD3 levels. HLA sub-analyses involved small numbers of individuals, so any influence of HLA type on TCRB rearrangement remained unresolved. Naive, central memory and regulatory TCRB repertoires appeared to be more similar among patients than among healthy donors. At VDJ recombination sites, type 1 diabetes patients had fewer insertions and more deleted nucleotides, which implies abnormalities in thymic rearrangement. Shorter templates might be favored by PCR, yet because patient and control samples were amplified and corrected together, any such skew would affect both groups equally. A moderate but significant shortening of TCRB CDR3 length was observed in type 1 diabetes patients in all four CD4+ subsets.

Each donor gave one peripheral blood draw, averaging approximately 0.12 L, which was collected into heparinised tubes. Using a panel that included CD45RO, CCR7, CD25, CD127, CD95 and CD27, naive, central memory, regulatory and stem cell-like memory CD4+ T cells were sorted on a BD FACSAria II. A purity above 95% was achieved for all sorted populations. PBMCs were isolated right away by Lymphoprep density gradient centrifugation and were stained directly, without culture. To minimize batch effects, samples were stained and sorted in pairs, one healthy donor with one patient per experiment. The chain joins TRBV7-7 to TRBJ2-5; the D gene identity is not certain. The origin of this receptor is a woman aged 18 to 35 in good health. The sequencing input was naive CD4+ T cells from blood. The cell subset or site tag for this specimen amounts to: true naive CD4+ T cells. The DNA sequence reads TGTGCTAGCAGCTTAGGCTCTACGGGCCAAGAGACCCAGTACTTC. Its translation is CASSLGSTGQETQYF.